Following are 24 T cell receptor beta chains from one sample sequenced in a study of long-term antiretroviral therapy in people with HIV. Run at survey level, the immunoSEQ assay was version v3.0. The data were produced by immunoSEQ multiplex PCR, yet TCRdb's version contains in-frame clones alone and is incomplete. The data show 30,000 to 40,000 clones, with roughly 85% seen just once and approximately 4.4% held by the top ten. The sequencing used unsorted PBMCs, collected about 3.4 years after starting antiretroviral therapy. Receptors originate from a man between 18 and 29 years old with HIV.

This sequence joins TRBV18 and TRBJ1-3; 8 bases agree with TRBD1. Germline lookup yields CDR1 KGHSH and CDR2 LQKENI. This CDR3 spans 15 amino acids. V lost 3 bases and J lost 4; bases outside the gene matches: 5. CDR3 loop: CASSPQGAEGNTIYF. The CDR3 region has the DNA TGTGCCAGCTCACCCCAGGGGGCGGAAGGAAACACCATATATTTT.

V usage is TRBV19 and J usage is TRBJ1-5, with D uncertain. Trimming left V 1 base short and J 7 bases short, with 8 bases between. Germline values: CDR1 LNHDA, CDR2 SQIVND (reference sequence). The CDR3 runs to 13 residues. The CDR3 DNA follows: TGTGCCAGTAGTATAGGTGTAGAGCAGCCCCAGCATTTT. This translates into CASSIGVEQPQHF.

The CDR3 DNA follows: TGTGCCAGCAGCTTAAACAGGGGGCGGAACACTGAAGCTTTCTTT. This translates into CASSLNRGRNTEAFF. The V and J genes are TRBV5-8 and TRBJ1-1, with 9 bases matching TRBD1. Per the germline V gene, CDR1 is SGHTS and CDR2 is YDEGEE. This CDR3 has 15 amino acids. Trimming took 2 bases from V and 1 from J; bases not matched to a gene: 3.

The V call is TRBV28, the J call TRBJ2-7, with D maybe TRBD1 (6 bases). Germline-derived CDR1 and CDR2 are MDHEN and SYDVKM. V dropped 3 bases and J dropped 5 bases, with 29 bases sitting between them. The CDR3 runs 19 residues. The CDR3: CASSFWAFITPGQKNEQYF. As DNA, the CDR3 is TGTGCCAGCAGTTTCTGGGCGTTCATTACCCCGGGACAAAAAAACGAGCAGTACTTC.

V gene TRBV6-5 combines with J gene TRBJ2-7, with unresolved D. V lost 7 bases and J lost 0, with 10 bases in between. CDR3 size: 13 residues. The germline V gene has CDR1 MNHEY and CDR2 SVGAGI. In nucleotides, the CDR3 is TGTGCCAGCACTGGGGTAGGCTCCTACGAGCAGTACTTC. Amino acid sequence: CASTGVGSYEQYF.

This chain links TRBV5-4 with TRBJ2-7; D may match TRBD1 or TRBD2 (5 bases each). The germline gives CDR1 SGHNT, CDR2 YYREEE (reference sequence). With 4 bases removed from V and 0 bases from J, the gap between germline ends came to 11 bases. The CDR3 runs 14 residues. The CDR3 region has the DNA TGTGCCAGCAGCGTCTGGGGGAACTCCTACGAGCAGTACTTC. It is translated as CASSVWGNSYEQYF.

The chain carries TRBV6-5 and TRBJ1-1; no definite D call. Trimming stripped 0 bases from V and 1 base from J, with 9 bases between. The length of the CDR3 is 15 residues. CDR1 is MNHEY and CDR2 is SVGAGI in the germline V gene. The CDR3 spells CASSYSEGRNTEAFF. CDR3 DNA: TGTGCCAGCAGTTACTCCGAAGGTCGGAACACTGAAGCTTTCTTT.

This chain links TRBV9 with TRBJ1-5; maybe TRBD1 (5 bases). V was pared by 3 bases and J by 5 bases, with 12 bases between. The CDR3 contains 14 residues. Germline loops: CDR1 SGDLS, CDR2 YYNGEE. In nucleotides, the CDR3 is TGTGCCAGCAGCGCCGGAACAGGCCATCAGCCCCAGCATTTT. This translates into CASSAGTGHQPQHF. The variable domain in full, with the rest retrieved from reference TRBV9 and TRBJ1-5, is DSGVTQTPKHLITATGQRVTLRCSPRSGDLSVYWYQQSLDQGLQFLIQYYNGEERAKGNILERFSAQQFPDLHSELNLSSLELGDSALYFCASSAGTGHQPQHFGDGTRLSIL.

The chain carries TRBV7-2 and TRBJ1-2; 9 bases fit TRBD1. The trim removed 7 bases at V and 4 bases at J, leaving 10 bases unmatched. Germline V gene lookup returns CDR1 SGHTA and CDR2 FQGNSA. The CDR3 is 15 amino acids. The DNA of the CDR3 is TGTGCCAGCACCGCGGGGGGACAGGGTACCTATGGCTACACCTTC. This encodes CASTAGGQGTYGYTF. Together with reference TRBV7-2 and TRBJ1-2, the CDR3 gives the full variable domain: GAGVSQSPSNKVTEKGKDVELRCDPISGHTALYWYRQSLGQGLEFLIYFQGNSAPDKSGLPSDRFSAERTGGSVSTLTIQRTQQEDSAVYLCASTAGGQGTYGYTFGSGTRLTVV.

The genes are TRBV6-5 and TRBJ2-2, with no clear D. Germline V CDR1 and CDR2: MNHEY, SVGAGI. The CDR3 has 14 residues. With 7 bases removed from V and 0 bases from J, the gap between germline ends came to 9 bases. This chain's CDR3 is CASTERPNTGELFF. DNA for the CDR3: TGTGCCAGCACGGAGCGTCCGAACACCGGGGAGCTGTTTTTT.

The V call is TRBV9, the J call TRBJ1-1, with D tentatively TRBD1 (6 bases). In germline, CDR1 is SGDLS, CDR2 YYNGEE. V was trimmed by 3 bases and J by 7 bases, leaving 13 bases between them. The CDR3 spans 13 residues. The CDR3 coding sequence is TGTGCCAGCAGCGCTACAGGGCCCTTTGAAGCTTTCTTT. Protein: CASSATGPFEAFF. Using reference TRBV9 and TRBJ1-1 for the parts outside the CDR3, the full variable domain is DSGVTQTPKHLITATGQRVTLRCSPRSGDLSVYWYQQSLDQGLQFLIQYYNGEERAKGNILERFSAQQFPDLHSELNLSSLELGDSALYFCASSATGPFEAFFGQGTRLTVV.

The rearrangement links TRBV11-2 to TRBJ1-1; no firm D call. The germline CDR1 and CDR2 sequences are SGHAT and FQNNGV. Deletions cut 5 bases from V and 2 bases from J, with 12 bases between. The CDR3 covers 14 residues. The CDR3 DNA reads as TGTGCCAGCAGCCCCCCGGGCCTCAACACTGAAGCTTTCTTT. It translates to CASSPPGLNTEAFF.

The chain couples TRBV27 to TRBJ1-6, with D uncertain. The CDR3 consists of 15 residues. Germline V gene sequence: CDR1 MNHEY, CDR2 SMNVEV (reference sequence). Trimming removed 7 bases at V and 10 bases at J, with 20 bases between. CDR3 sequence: CASTHLGSLGSPLHF. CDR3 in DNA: TGTGCCAGCACTCACCTCGGGAGCTTGGGGTCACCCCTCCACTTT.

The DNA for the CDR3 is TGCGCCAGCAGCATTGGACAGACTTTCAATGAGCAGTTCTTC. Translating gives CASSIGQTFNEQFF. The chain combines TRBV5-1 with TRBJ2-1, with D possibly being TRBD1 (6 bases). Trimming removed 4 bases from V and 6 bases from J, with 14 bases in between. Germline V gene data show CDR1 as SGHRS and CDR2 as YFSETQ. The CDR3 spans 14 residues.

This CDR3 is CASSLHDQGLPSYEQYF. DNA for the CDR3: TGTGCCAGCAGCTTGCACGACCAAGGCCTCCCTTCCTACGAGCAGTACTTC. The V call is TRBV28, the J call TRBJ2-7; D uncertain. CDR3 length equals 17 residues. Germline V lookup: CDR1 MDHEN, CDR2 SYDVKM. V was pared by 6 bases and J by 1 base, with 22 bases between.

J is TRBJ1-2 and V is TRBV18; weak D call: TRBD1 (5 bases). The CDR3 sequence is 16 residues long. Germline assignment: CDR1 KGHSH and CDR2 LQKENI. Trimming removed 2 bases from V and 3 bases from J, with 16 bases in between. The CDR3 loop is CASSPGAQEEYYGYTF. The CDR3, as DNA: TGTGCCAGCTCACCAGGGGCACAGGAGGAATACTATGGCTACACCTTC.

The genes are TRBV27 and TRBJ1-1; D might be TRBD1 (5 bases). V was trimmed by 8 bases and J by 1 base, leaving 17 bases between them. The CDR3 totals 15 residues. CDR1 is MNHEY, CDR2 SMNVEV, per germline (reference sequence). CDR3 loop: CASRSGGWRNTEAFF. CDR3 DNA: TGTGCCAGCCGCTCCGGGGGTTGGCGGAACACTGAAGCTTTCTTT.

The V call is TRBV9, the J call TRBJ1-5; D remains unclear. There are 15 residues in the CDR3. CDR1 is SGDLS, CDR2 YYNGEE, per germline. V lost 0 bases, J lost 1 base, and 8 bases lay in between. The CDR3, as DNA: TGTGCCAGCAGCGTAGAGGCCTGGAGCAATCAGCCCCAGCATTTT. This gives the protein CASSVEAWSNQPQHF.

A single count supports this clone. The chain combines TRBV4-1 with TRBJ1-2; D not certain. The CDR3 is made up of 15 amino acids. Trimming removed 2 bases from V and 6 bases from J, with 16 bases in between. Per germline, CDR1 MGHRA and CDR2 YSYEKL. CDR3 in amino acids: CASSQQQTGRDGYTF. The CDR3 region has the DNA TGCGCCAGCAGCCAACAACAGACTGGGAGGGATGGCTACACCTTC.

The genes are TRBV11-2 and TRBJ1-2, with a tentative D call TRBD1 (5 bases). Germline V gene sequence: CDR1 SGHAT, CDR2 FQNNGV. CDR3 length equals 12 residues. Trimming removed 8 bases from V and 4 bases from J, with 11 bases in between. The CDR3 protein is CASQAGRYGYTF. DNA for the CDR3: TGTGCCAGCCAGGCGGGACGCTATGGCTACACCTTC.

The CDR3 DNA follows: TGTGCCAGCAGTTCCGTTTGGGGGGACCCTTGGACCTATAGCAATCAGCCCCAGCATTTT. It specifies CASSSVWGDPWTYSNQPQHF. The chain has TRBV27 and TRBJ1-5; tentative D call: TRBD1 (5 bases). V was pared by 4 bases and J by 0 bases, with 25 bases between. Germline assignment: CDR1 MNHEY and CDR2 SMNVEV (reference sequence). The CDR3 sequence is 20 residues long.

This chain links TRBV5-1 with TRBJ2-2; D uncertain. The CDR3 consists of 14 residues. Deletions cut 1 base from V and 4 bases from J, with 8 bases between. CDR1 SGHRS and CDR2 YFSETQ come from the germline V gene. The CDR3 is CASSLKWSTGELFF. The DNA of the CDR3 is TGCGCCAGCAGCTTGAAATGGAGCACCGGGGAGCTGTTTTTT.

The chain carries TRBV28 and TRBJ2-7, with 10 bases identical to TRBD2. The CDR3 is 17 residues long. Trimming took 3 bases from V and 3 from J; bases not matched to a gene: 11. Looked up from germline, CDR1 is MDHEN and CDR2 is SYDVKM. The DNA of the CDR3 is TGTGCCAGCAGTTTGCCTAGCGGGAGCCCATACGGCTACGAGCAGTACTTC. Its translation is CASSLPSGSPYGYEQYF. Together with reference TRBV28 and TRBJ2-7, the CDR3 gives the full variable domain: DVKVTQSSRYLVKRTGEKVFLECVQDMDHENMFWYRQDPGLGLRLIYFSYDVKMKEKGDIPEGYSVSREKKERFSLILESASTNQTSMYLCASSLPSGSPYGYEQYFGPGTRLTVT.

Here the CDR3 reads CASSIGTGGRSTEAFF. The CDR3 nucleotides read TGTGCCAGTAGTATAGGGACAGGGGGCAGGAGTACTGAAGCTTTCTTT. The rearrangement links TRBV19 to TRBJ1-1; 11 bases line up with TRBD1. There are 16 residues in the CDR3. CDR1 is LNHDA, CDR2 SQIVND, per germline (reference sequence). Trimming at V came to 1 base and at J to 5 bases, leaving 6 bases not matched to a gene.